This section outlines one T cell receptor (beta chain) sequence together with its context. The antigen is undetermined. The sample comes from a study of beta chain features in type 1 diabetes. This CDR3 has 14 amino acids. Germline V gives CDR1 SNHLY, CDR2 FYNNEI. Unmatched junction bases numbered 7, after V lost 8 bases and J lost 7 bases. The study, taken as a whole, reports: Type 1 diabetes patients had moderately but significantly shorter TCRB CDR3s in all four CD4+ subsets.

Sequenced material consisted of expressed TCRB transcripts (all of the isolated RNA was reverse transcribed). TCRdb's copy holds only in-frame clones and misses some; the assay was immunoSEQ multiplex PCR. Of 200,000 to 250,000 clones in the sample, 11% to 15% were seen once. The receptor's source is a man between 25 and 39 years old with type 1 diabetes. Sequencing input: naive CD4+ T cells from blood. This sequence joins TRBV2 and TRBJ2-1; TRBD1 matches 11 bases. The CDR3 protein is CASRRDRGWNEQFF. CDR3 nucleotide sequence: TGTGCCAGCCGCCGGGACAGGGGGTGGAATGAGCAGTTCTTC. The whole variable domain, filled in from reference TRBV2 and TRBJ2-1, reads EPEVTQTPSHQVTQMGQEVILRCVPISNHLYFYWYRQILGQKVEFLVSFYNNEISEKSEIFDDQFSVERPDGSNFTLKIRSTKLEDSAMYFCASRRDRGWNEQFFGPGTRLTVL.